A selection of T cell receptor beta chains follows, all from one sample in a study of shared T cell receptors in the human thymus. Sequencing was performed with immunoSEQ multiplex PCR; in TCRdb, only in-frame clones are kept and a portion is missing. The sample lists hundreds of thousands of clones, around 87% occurring once. The data were also submitted as part of a second study, on human thymus T cells.

The sequencing input was thymocytes. These receptors all stem from a boy less than two years old with a congenital heart defect. The CDR3 runs from the conserved cysteine through the conserved F or W. The order of the fields is clone size, D gene, J gene, CDR3 length, V gene, CDR3 protein, CDR3 DNA. A D gene is named only where the DNA matches it firmly. Only part of the rows carry a size: once, few, many, or a class if the clone is expanded.

>.|TRBD2|TRBJ2-1|18|TRBV10-3
CAISPSGFTSGFGNEQFF
TGTGCCATCAGCCCCTCGGGGTTCACTAGCGGGTTCGGCAATGAGCAGTTCTTC
>.|TRBD2|TRBJ2-7|17|TRBV4-1
CASSVRTLAGASYEQYF
TGCGCCAGCAGCGTACGGACACTAGCGGGGGCCTCCTACGAGCAGTACTTC
>.|TRBD2|TRBJ2-4|15|TRBV10-3
CAISTGTSTFGIQYF
TGTGCCATCAGTACCGGGACTAGTACGTTTGGGATTCAGTACTTC
>.|.|TRBJ2-1|17|TRBV27
CASSPTSGRGFLNEQFF
TGTGCCAGCAGTCCGACTAGTGGAAGGGGCTTTCTCAATGAGCAGTTCTTC
>few|TRBD2|TRBJ2-5|17|TRBV12-5
CASGLHTTSGKGETQYF
TGTGCTAGTGGTTTGCACACGACTAGCGGGAAGGGGGAGACCCAGTACTTC
>.|TRBD2|TRBJ2-1|15|TRBV5-1
CASSLDPSGYDEQFF
TGCGCCAGCAGCTTGGATCCTAGCGGGTACGATGAGCAGTTCTTC
>.|TRBD2|TRBJ2-7|17|TRBV5-6
CASSLGLAGPPHYEQYF
TGTGCCAGCAGCTTGGGACTAGCGGGACCTCCCCACTACGAGCAGTACTTC
>.|.|TRBJ1-2|15|TRBV7-9
CASTNSSPESYGYTF
TGTGCCAGCACCAATTCATCGCCCGAGAGCTATGGCTACACCTTC
>.|TRBD1|TRBJ2-7|16|TRBV25-1
CASSEILARGLHEQYF
TGTGCCAGCAGTGAAATTCTCGCCAGGGGGCTCCACGAGCAGTACTTC
>.|.|TRBJ2-3|15|TRBV6-6
CASSGGLAATDTQYF
TGTGCCAGCAGTGGGGGACTCGCGGCCACAGATACGCAGTATTTT
>few|TRBD1|TRBJ2-6|16|TRBV19
CASSGRDSSGANVLTF
TGTGCCAGTAGTGGCCGGGACAGCTCTGGGGCCAACGTCCTGACTTTC
>few|.|TRBJ2-1|15|TRBV12-2
CASRLARVPYNEQFF
TGTGCAAGTCGCTTAGCGAGGGTGCCCTACAATGAGCAGTTCTTC
>.|.|TRBJ1-6|16|TRBV2
CASSSPESSYNSPLHF
TGTGCCAGCAGCTCCCCTGAGAGCTCCTATAATTCACCCCTCCACTTT
>once|.|TRBJ2-3|14|TRBV4-1
CASSLAGSIDTQYF
TGCGCCAGCAGCCTGGCGGGGTCGATAGATACGCAGTATTTT
>.|.|TRBJ1-1|13|TRBV21-1
CASSKGVNTEAFF
TGTGCCAGCAGCAAAGGAGTAAACACTGAAGCTTTCTTT
>.|TRBD2|TRBJ2-3|18|TRBV5-4
CASSFPPLAGTSTDTQYF
TGTGCCAGCAGCTTTCCCCCCCTAGCGGGAACTAGCACAGATACGCAGTATTTT
>.|TRBD2|TRBJ2-7|14|TRBV7-2
CASSLAGGPYEQYF
TGTGCCAGCAGCTTGGCGGGAGGGCCCTACGAGCAGTACTTC
>.|.|TRBJ1-5|15|TRBV28
CASSLLQISNQPQHF
TGTGCCAGCAGTTTATTACAAATTAGCAATCAGCCCCAGCATTTT
>.|.|TRBJ2-3|15|TRBV27
CASSRRLSGSDTQYF
TGTGCCAGCAGTAGGCGGTTAAGTGGGTCAGATACGCAGTATTTT
>.|.|TRBJ2-5|14|TRBV27
CASSFFRGGETQYF
TGTGCCAGCAGTTTCTTCCGGGGAGGCGAGACCCAGTACTTC
>.|.|TRBJ1-5|17|TRBV21-1
CASSKKKETGANQPQHF
TGTGCCAGCAGCAAAAAAAAGGAGACAGGGGCAAATCAGCCCCAGCATTTT
>.|TRBD2|TRBJ2-7|16|TRBV5-1
CASSPRRLAGGYEQYF
TGCGCCAGCAGCCCCCGGCGACTAGCGGGAGGGTACGAGCAGTACTTC
>.|.|TRBJ1-5|15|TRBV2
CASSGRGGRNQPQHF
TGTGCCAGCAGTGGGAGGGGGGGCCGCAATCAGCCCCAGCATTTT
>.|.|TRBJ2-7|14|TRBV19
CASSIGLQGGEQYF
TGTGCCAGTAGTATTGGGCTCCAGGGCGGCGAGCAGTACTTC
>.|.|TRBJ2-7|14|TRBV7-2
CASSLAPRPYEQYF
TGTGCCAGCAGCTTAGCCCCGCGGCCGTACGAGCAGTACTTC
>.|TRBD2|TRBJ2-1|15|TRBV12-5
CASGREAQGYNEQFF
TGTGCTAGTGGCCGGGAGGCCCAGGGCTACAATGAGCAGTTCTTC
>.|.|TRBJ1-1|12|TRBV6-1
CASSVGDIEAFF
TGTGCCAGCAGTGTTGGGGACATTGAAGCTTTCTTT
>.|.|TRBJ2-7|12|TRBV5-5
CASSSLSYEQYF
TGTGCCAGCAGCTCCCTATCCTACGAGCAGTACTTC
>.|.|TRBJ1-2|13|TRBV10-3
CAISRRDSYGYTF
TGTGCCATCAGCCGCCGGGACTCCTATGGCTACACCTTC
>.|TRBD1|TRBJ1-2|14|TRBV14
CASSQLSGGHGYTF
TGTGCCAGCAGCCAACTGTCAGGGGGCCATGGCTACACCTTC
>.|.|TRBJ2-3|15|TRBV12-5
CASGSERILTDTQYF
TGTGCTAGTGGATCCGAGCGGATCCTCACAGATACGCAGTATTTT
>few|.|TRBJ2-3|16|TRBV4-2
CASSQEPGHRTDTQYF
TGTGCCAGCAGCCAGGAACCAGGGCACCGCACAGATACGCAGTATTTT
>.|TRBD1|TRBJ1-5|15|TRBV4-3
CASSQGQGDNQPQHF
TGCGCCAGCAGCCAGGGACAGGGAGACAATCAGCCCCAGCATTTT
>.|.|TRBJ1-3|16|TRBV5-1
CASSRRRRVHGNTIYF
TGCGCCAGCAGCCGGAGACGGAGGGTTCATGGAAACACCATATATTTT
>.|.|TRBJ2-1|14|TRBV2
CASSDEGVYNEQFF
TGTGCCAGCAGTGACGAGGGCGTCTACAATGAGCAGTTCTTC
>.|.|TRBJ2-2|14|TRBV15
CATKGNTNTGELFF
TGTGCCACCAAGGGGAATACGAACACCGGGGAGCTGTTTTTT
>.|TRBD1|TRBJ2-2|16|TRBV28
CASSFSGTGGTGELFF
TGTGCCAGCAGTTTTTCTGGGACAGGGGGCACCGGGGAGCTGTTTTTT
>once|TRBD1|TRBJ2-3|16|TRBV27
CASSLQGARGTDTQYF
TGTGCCAGCAGTTTACAGGGGGCGCGGGGCACAGATACGCAGTATTTT
>.|.|TRBJ1-2|17|TRBV14
CASSQEGATGENYGYTF
TGTGCCAGCAGCCAAGAGGGGGCAACCGGGGAGAACTATGGCTACACCTTC
>once|TRBD2|TRBJ2-1|18|TRBV2
CASSGGPKAGAVYNEQFF
TGTGCCAGCAGTGGAGGCCCTAAAGCGGGAGCAGTGTACAATGAGCAGTTCTTC
>.|.|TRBJ2-5|15|TRBV5-1
CASSLRELFLETQYF
TGCGCCAGCAGCTTAAGGGAGCTGTTTTTAGAGACCCAGTACTTC
>.|.|TRBJ2-7|13|TRBV30
CAWSVWGPNEQYF
TGTGCCTGGAGTGTATGGGGGCCCAACGAGCAGTACTTC
>.|.|TRBJ2-5|15|TRBV7-9
CAIDQGLLCQETQYF
TGTGCCATCGATCAGGGGCTACTCTGTCAAGAGACCCAGTACTTC
>.|.|TRBJ2-2|15|TRBV5-4
CASSLSTRSTGELFF
TGTGCCAGCAGCTTGTCGACTAGAAGCACCGGGGAGCTGTTTTTT
>.|.|TRBJ2-1|14|TRBV19
CASSIVAGGNEQFF
TGTGCCAGTAGTATTGTGGCAGGGGGGAATGAGCAGTTCTTC